The 25 T cell receptor beta chains reported below all come from one sample, sequenced in a study of neurological immune-mediated disorders. MiXCR, run by TCRdb on the 5' RACE reads, gives a single entry per CDR3 protein. The sample records about 70,000 distinct CDR3 sequences, about 5% being singletons. What was sequenced was PBMCs. These receptors were collected from a woman in her 70s with multiple sclerosis.

Many counts were recorded for this clonotype. The chain combines TRBV10-1 with TRBJ1-1; D gene unclear. Germline loops: CDR1 WNHNN, CDR2 SYGVQD (reference sequence). The ends were cut back, 4 bases at V and 4 bases at J, with 13 bases in the middle. This CDR3 has 14 residues. CDR3 amino acids: CASSGSGVGTEAFF. The CDR3 bases are TGCGCCAGCAGTGGATCGGGTGTAGGCACTGAAGCTTTCTTT.

This clonotype was found many times. The chain uses TRBV3-1 and TRBJ1-1; possibly TRBD1 for D (6 bases). V was pared by 3 bases and J by 6 bases, with 23 bases between. The CDR3 has 17 residues. Per the germline V gene, CDR1 is LGHDT and CDR2 is YNNKEL (reference sequence). The CDR3 region has the DNA TGTGCCAGCAGCCATTTGGGACACAGTCTTTTTGACGCTGAAGCTTTCTTT. Protein product: CASSHLGHSLFDAEAFF.

This clonotype was counted a few times. The chain joins TRBV4-1 to TRBJ2-7, with a possible D match to TRBD1 (6 bases). The CDR3 has 14 amino acids. CDR1 and CDR2 (germline): MGHRA, YSYEKL. V was pared by 2 bases and J by 0 bases, with 8 bases between. In DNA, the CDR3 is TGCGCCAGCAGCCAACGGGACACCTCCTACGAGCAGTACTTC. Translating it yields CASSQRDTSYEQYF.

This clonotype was found many times. The chain uses TRBV20-1 and TRBJ1-2, with D maybe TRBD1 (6 bases). Germline V lookup: CDR1 DFQATT, CDR2 SNEGSKA (reference sequence). This CDR3 region has 15 residues. V lost 6 bases, J lost 6 bases, and 23 bases lay in between. The CDR3 nucleotides are TGCAGTGCGCTACCCCGACAGGCTTCAGCCCATGGCTACACCTTC. This gives the protein CSALPRQASAHGYTF.

The chain couples TRBV6-4 to TRBJ2-3; 11 positions match TRBD2. Looked up from germline, CDR1 is MRHNA and CDR2 is SNTAGT. The V segment lost 5 bases and the J segment 5 bases; nucleotides outside the gene matches: 9. The CDR3 totals 16 residues. In DNA, the CDR3 is TGTGCCAGCAGTAAGACTAGCGGGAACCTCAAAGATACGCAGTATTTT. Translated, it gives CASSKTSGNLKDTQYF.

This clonotype was detected many times. J is TRBJ2-1 and V is TRBV7-9; 9 bases fit TRBD2. This CDR3 has 14 residues. Germline CDR1 SEHNR, CDR2 FQNEAQ (reference sequence). Losses at the gene ends were 3 bases for V and 7 bases for J; bases not matched to a gene: 4. This CDR3 is CASSFSGSGNEQFF. DNA for the CDR3: TGTGCCAGCAGCTTTAGCGGGAGCGGGAATGAGCAGTTCTTC.

The sample holds many counts of this clonotype. The J gene is TRBJ1-2, the V gene TRBV3-1, with D possibly TRBD1 on 6 matching bases. The CDR3 covers 15 residues. V was shortened by 3 bases and J by 4 bases, with 15 bases between the two germline ends. CDR1 LGHDT and CDR2 YNNKEL come from the germline V gene (reference sequence). CDR3 nucleotide sequence: TGTGCCAGCAGCCAGCCGACGGGGGGCGGCTATGGCTACACCTTC. Protein sequence: CASSQPTGGGYGYTF.

The table lists this clonotype with many counts. The V gene is TRBV20-1, the J gene TRBJ1-3; no reliable D call. Germline values: CDR1 DFQATT, CDR2 SNEGSKA (reference sequence). With 6 bases removed from V and 0 bases from J, the gap between germline ends came to 15 bases. This CDR3 contains 15 residues. CDR3 loop: CSARGGVFSGNTIYF. In DNA, the CDR3 is TGCAGTGCCCGGGGTGGCGTCTTCTCTGGAAACACCATATATTTT.

This clonotype was observed many times. J is TRBJ1-2 and V is TRBV20-1; 7 bases are a match to TRBD1. J gave up 7 bases and V 8 bases, and 13 bases lay outside the gene matches. Per germline, CDR1 DFQATT and CDR2 SNEGSKA (reference sequence). This CDR3 spans 13 amino acids. CDR3 region: CSTGAGGMGGYTF. As DNA, the CDR3 is TGCAGTACAGGAGCAGGGGGTATGGGTGGCTACACCTTC.

This clonotype was recorded many times. This chain links TRBV2 with TRBJ2-2; possible D gene TRBD1, 5 bases. Germline V gene data show CDR1 as SNHLY and CDR2 as FYNNEI. The CDR3 totals 13 residues. The ends were cut back, 6 bases at V and 1 base at J, with 6 bases in the middle. CDR3 sequence reads: CASRTENTGELFF. CDR3 coding DNA: TGTGCCAGCAGGACAGAGAACACCGGGGAGCTGTTTTTT.

The chain is built from TRBV25-1 and TRBJ1-1; 7 nucleotides match TRBD1. The ends lost 6 bases at V and 4 bases at J; junction bases unmatched: 8. This CDR3 region has 14 residues. The V gene's germline CDR1 is MGHDK and CDR2 SYGVNS. The CDR3 DNA sequence: TGTGCCAGCAGGGAGACAGGGTCGGGCACTGAAGCTTTCTTT. Translated: CASRETGSGTEAFF.

This clonotype was detected many times. The genes are TRBV29-1 and TRBJ1-2, with D maybe TRBD1 (5 bases). Trimming removed 4 bases from V and 2 bases from J, with 26 bases in between. The CDR3 runs to 18 residues. Germline values: CDR1 SQVTM, CDR2 ANQGSEA. The CDR3 here is CSVASKPPKGRSNYGYTF. The DNA for the CDR3 is TGCAGCGTTGCGAGCAAGCCCCCAAAGGGACGGAGCAACTATGGCTACACCTTC.

This clonotype was seen many times. This rearrangement joins TRBV4-3 to TRBJ1-1; 10 bases map to TRBD1. The trim removed 8 bases at V and 10 bases at J, leaving 7 bases unmatched. Germline V gene lookup returns CDR1 LGHNA and CDR2 YSLEER. This CDR3 region has 12 residues. The DNA for the CDR3 is TGCGCCAGCGGCCGGGACAGGGGCCCAGCTTTCTTT. This sequence encodes CASGRDRGPAFF.

This clonotype was observed many times. This rearrangement joins TRBV7-2 to TRBJ1-2; D is possibly TRBD1 (6 bases). Germline CDR1 reads SGHTA; CDR2 reads FQGNSA. Trimming took off 2 bases at V and 5 bases at J, with 15 bases between the two ends. This CDR3 is 15 amino acids long. CDR3 protein: CASSLKGGGGYGYTF. In DNA form, the CDR3 reads TGTGCCAGCAGCTTAAAGGGGGGCGGAGGGTATGGCTACACCTTC.

Ten or more counts support this clonotype. The chain recombines TRBV12-3 or TRBV12-4 with TRBJ1-5; a possible D gene is TRBD1 (5 bases). Trimming pared 5 bases from V and 0 bases from J, leaving 8 bases between. This CDR3 is built from 14 residues. The CDR3 bases are TGTGCCAGCAGTGACAGTAATAGCAATCAGCCCCAGCATTTT. Its translation: CASSDSNSNQPQHF.

This clonotype came up many times. This chain links TRBV20-1 with TRBJ2-7, with D tentatively TRBD1 (6 bases). V lost 4 bases and J lost 2, with 12 bases in between. Germline V gene sequence: CDR1 DFQATT, CDR2 SNEGSKA (reference sequence). The CDR3 contains 13 residues. The CDR3 DNA is TGCAGTGCTACCGGCAGGGGACCCTACGAGCAGTACTTC. Protein product: CSATGRGPYEQYF.

This clonotype was detected only a few times. The chain joins TRBV30 to TRBJ1-4; D is undetermined. Germline CDR1 and CDR2: GTSNPN and SVGIG (reference sequence). CDR3 size: 13 residues. The V gene lost 0 bases and the J gene lost 4 bases, with 6 bases spanning the gap. The DNA for the CDR3 is TGTGCCTGGAGTGTACAGATTAATGAAAAACTGTTTTTT. Translating it yields CAWSVQINEKLFF.

The gene calls are TRBV5-1 and TRBJ1-1; D is perhaps TRBD1 (5 bases). Germline values: CDR1 SGHRS, CDR2 YFSETQ. The V gene lost 0 bases and the J gene lost 4 bases, with 13 bases spanning the gap. This CDR3 is 15 amino acids long. CDR3 DNA sequence: TGCGCCAGCAGCTTGGGCCACCTGGGGGGCACTGAAGCTTTCTTT. Its translation is CASSLGHLGGTEAFF. Based on the CDR3 plus reference TRBV5-1 and TRBJ1-1, the full variable domain is KAGVTQTPRYLIKTRGQQVTLSCSPISGHRSVSWYQQTPGQGLQFLFEYFSETQRNKGNFPGRFSGRQFSNSRSEMNVSTLELGDSALYLCASSLGHLGGTEAFFGQGTRLTVV.

This chain joins TRBV5-6 and TRBJ2-7; D is ambiguous. This CDR3 comprises 12 residues. The V gene lost 5 bases and the J gene lost 0 bases, with 6 bases spanning the gap. Germline lookup yields CDR1 SGHDT and CDR2 YYEEEE. CDR3 residues: CASSYLSYEQYF. DNA for the CDR3: TGTGCCAGCAGTTACCTCTCCTACGAGCAGTACTTC.

The chain joins TRBV29-1 to TRBJ2-7; a possible D gene is TRBD1 (5 bases). CDR3 length equals 12 residues. Between the trimmed V and J ends, which lost 1 base and 5 bases, there was a span of 9 bases. Per germline, CDR1 SQVTM and CDR2 ANQGSEA. The chain's CDR3 is CSVEGRVHEQYF. CDR3 coding DNA: TGCAGCGTTGAAGGCAGGGTCCACGAGCAGTACTTC.

This clonotype has a count of ten or more. The genes are TRBV18 and TRBJ1-2; D gene ambiguous. Germline V CDR1 and CDR2: KGHSH, LQKENI. V was pared by 0 bases and J by 0 bases, with 8 bases between. The CDR3 runs 15 residues. The CDR3 bases are TGTGCCAGCTCACCACCGTGGAACTCTAACTATGGCTACACCTTC. Translation gives CASSPPWNSNYGYTF.

Ten or more counts support this clonotype. The chain couples TRBV6-5 to TRBJ1-4, with D uncertain. Germline CDR1 reads MNHEY; CDR2 reads SVGAGI. This CDR3 has 13 residues. The V and J ends lost 10 bases and 5 bases respectively, with 14 bases between them. CDR3: CATTDGVNEKLFF. The DNA of the CDR3 is TGTGCCACCACAGACGGTGTAAATGAAAAACTGTTTTTT.

This clonotype was counted at least ten times. The chain links TRBV5-1 to TRBJ2-1; 7 nucleotides agree with TRBD2. V shed 7 bases, J shed 4 bases, and the junction held 11 bases outside the gene matches. CDR1 SGHRS and CDR2 YFSETQ come from the germline V gene. CDR3 length: 15 residues. Written as DNA, the CDR3 is TGCGCCAGCGCGGGAGAGGTAGTTGGGTACAATGAGCAGTTCTTC. Translated, it gives CASAGEVVGYNEQFF.

This clonotype was seen repeatedly, ten times or more. This rearrangement joins TRBV5-1 to TRBJ1-5; D is unclear. The CDR3 consists of 13 residues. With 1 base removed from V and 1 base from J, the gap between germline ends came to 3 bases. Germline values: CDR1 SGHRS, CDR2 YFSETQ. CDR3 bases: TGCGCCAGCAGCTTGAGGAGCAATCAGCCCCAGCATTTT. Amino acids: CASSLRSNQPQHF.

This clonotype was recorded many times. V and J are TRBV5-1 and TRBJ2-7, with D unresolved. The CDR3 covers 13 residues. Germline V gene sequence: CDR1 SGHRS, CDR2 YFSETQ. Trimming shortened V by 1 base and J by 2 bases, and 7 bases separated the two germline ends. CDR3 bases: TGCGCCAGCAGCTTGACTGGCCCCTACGAGCAGTACTTC. It is translated as CASSLTGPYEQYF.